The clone carrying this T cell receptor (beta chain) came up a few times. TCRdb independently ran MiXCR on the 5' RACE reads; one entry per CDR3 protein. This sample carries approximately 630,000 distinct CDR3 sequences, about 7% of them seen once, and the ten largest clones take less than 2%. The data derive from a study of identical twins. Donors were all healthy Caucasians. The CDR3 runs to 16 residues. Germline lookup yields CDR1 SGHRS and CDR2 YFSETQ. The trim removed 4 bases at V and 7 bases at J, leaving 7 bases unmatched. The sample was also reused in another study, on yellow fever vaccine responses in identical twins.

Sequencing was done on a sample of PBMCs. This receptor was obtained from a young woman in good health. The rearrangement links TRBV5-1 to TRBJ2-1, with 14 bases identical to TRBD2. CDR3 protein: CASSVGTSGGRNEQFF. The CDR3 DNA is TGCGCCAGCAGCGTCGGGACTAGCGGGGGTAGGAATGAGCAGTTCTTC.